This TCR beta chain was sequenced during a study of CD8 T cells in Susac syndrome. CDR1 and CDR2 (germline): PRHDT, FYEKMQ (reference sequence). V shed 0 bases and J 6 bases; nucleotides not matched to a gene: 6. The CDR3 is 16 amino acids. Random-hexamer reverse transcription was applied to roughly 0.5 to 1 ug RNA. Across 54 Vbeta and 13 Jbeta, TCR beta CDR3 was amplified with immunoSEQ multiplex PCR. From the immunoSEQ multiplex PCR reads, TCRdb called clonotypes with MiXCR, one entry per CDR3 protein. The sample comprises tens of thousands of distinct CDR3 sequences, about 95% of which are singletons, and about 0.4% rests with the top ten.

The chain links TRBV13 to TRBJ2-2, with TRBD2 identical over 8 bases. The sequence was obtained from a human donor with multiple sclerosis. Sequenced: CD8+ T cells from PBMCs. This CDR3 reads CASSLGQRELAGELFF. The CDR3 nucleotides are TGTGCCAGCAGCTTAGGTCAGCGGGAGCTGGCCGGGGAGCTGTTTTTT. The full variable domain, rest sourced from reference TRBV13 and TRBJ2-2, is AAGVIQSPRHLIKEKRETATLKCYPIPRHDTVYWYQQGPGQDPQFLISFYEKMQSDKGSIPDRFSAQQFSDYHSELNMSSLELGDSALYFCASSLGQRELAGELFFGEGSRLTVL.